The subject of this entry is one TCR beta chain. The CDR3 spans 13 residues. J gave up 5 bases and V 9 bases, and 5 bases lay outside the gene matches. Germline CDR1 LNHDA, CDR2 SQIVND (reference sequence). The data derive from a study of cytomegalovirus exposure and HLA in healthy donors. Primers: 60 Vbeta forward and 13 Jbeta reverse. Assay used: immunoSEQ multiplex PCR; TCRdb lists only in-frame clones, some missing. The sample records approximately 150,000 clones, nearly 85% being singletons. The sequencing sample was made of PBMCs. This receptor was obtained from a male donor in good health and CMV-seronegative. The chain has TRBV19 and TRBJ2-4; 9 nucleotides agree with TRBD1. The DNA of the CDR3 is TGTGCCAGCCGGGACAGGGTTGAAAACATTCAGTACTTC. This gives the protein CASRDRVENIQYF.